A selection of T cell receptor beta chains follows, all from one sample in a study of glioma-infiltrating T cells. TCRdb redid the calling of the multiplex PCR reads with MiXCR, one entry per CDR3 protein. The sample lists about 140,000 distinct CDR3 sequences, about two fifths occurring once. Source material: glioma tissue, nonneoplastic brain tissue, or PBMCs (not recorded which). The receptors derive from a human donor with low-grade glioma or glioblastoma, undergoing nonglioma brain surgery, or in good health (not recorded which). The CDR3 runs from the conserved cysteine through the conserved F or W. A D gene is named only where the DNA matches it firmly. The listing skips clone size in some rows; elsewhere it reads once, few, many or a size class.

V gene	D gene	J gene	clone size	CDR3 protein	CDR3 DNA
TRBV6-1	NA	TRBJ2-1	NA	CATKEPDNEQFF	TGTGCCACCAAAGAACCCGACAATGAGCAGTTCTTC
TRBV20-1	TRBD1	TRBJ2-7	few	CSAQDRSSYEQYF	TGCAGTGCTCAGGACAGGAGCTCCTACGAGCAGTACTTC
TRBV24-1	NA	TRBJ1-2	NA	CATSDLLGYTF	TGTGCCACTTCAGACTTGCTGGGCTACACCTTC
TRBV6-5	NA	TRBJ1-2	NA	CASSSSGQGVIYGYTF	TGTGCCAGCAGCTCCTCCGGCCAGGGAGTAATCTATGGCTACACCTTC
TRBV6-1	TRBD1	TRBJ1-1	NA	CASSENPGQGEAFF	TGTGCCAGCAGTGAAAATCCGGGACAGGGTGAAGCTTTCTTT
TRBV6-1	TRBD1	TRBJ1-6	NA	CASTSSGHRGSYNSPLHF	TGTGCCAGCACCTCATCCGGGCACAGGGGATCCTATAATTCACCCCTCCACTTT
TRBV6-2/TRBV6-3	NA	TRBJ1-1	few	CASSSPNPGSTEAFF	TGTGCCAGCAGTTCCCCCAACCCAGGGTCCACTGAAGCTTTCTTT
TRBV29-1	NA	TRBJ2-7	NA	CSARDLAYEQYF	TGCAGCGCTCGGGACTTAGCCTACGAGCAGTACTTC
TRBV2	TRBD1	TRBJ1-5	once	CASSEARDRGRGQPQHF	TGTGCCAGCAGTGAAGCCCGGGACAGGGGGCGCGGTCAGCCCCAGCATTTT
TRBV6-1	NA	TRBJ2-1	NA	CASSEFGARDEQFF	TGTGCCAGCAGTGAATTCGGGGCCAGGGATGAACAGTTCTTC
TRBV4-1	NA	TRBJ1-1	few	CASSQDWGQNTEASF	TGCGCCAGCAGCCAAGATTGGGGTCAGAACACTGAAGCTTCCTTT
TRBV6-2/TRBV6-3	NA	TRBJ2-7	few	CASSYSYVAESSYEQYF	TGTGCCAGCAGTTACTCGTACGTGGCAGAGAGTTCCTACGAGCAGTACTTC
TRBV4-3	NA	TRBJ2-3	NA	CASSQDQEFTDTQYF	TGCGCCAGCAGCCAAGACCAGGAGTTCACAGATACGCAGTATTTT
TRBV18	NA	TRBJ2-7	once	CASSLLVGEQYF	TGTGCCAGCTCACTACTAGTTGGCGAGCAGTACTTC
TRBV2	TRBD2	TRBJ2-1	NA	CAIGTSGEQFF	TGTGCCATCGGGACTAGCGGTGAGCAGTTCTTC
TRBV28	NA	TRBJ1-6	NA	CASSLRREPNNSPLHF	TGTGCCAGCAGTTTAAGGAGAGAGCCGAATAATTCACCCCTCCACTTT
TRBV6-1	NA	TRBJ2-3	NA	CASSYTTYTQYF	TGTGCCAGCAGTTACACCACATATACGCAGTATTTT
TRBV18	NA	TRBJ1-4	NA	CTSSPFDSATNEKLFF	TGTACCAGCTCACCCTTCGACAGTGCAACTAATGAAAAACTGTTTTTT
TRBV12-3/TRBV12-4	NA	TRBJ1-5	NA	CASSLQVGQPQHF	TGTGCCAGCAGTCTACAGGTGGGTCAGCCCCAGCATTTT
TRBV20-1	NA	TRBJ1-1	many	CSARDPGEGRTEAFF	TGCAGTGCTAGAGATCCGGGGGAGGGAAGGACTGAAGCTTTCTTT
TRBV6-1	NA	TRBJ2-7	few	CASSYYEQYF	TGTGCCAGCAGCTACTACGAGCAGTACTTC
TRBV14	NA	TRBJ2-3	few	CASSPTRRPRGTTADTQYF	TGTGCCAGCAGCCCAACCCGCCGTCCTAGAGGGACGACTGCAGATACGCAGTATTTT
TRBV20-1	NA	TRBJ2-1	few	CSAHDSGSSYNEQFF	TGCAGTGCACACGATAGCGGAAGCTCCTACAATGAGCAGTTCTTC
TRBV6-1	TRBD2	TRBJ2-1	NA	CASTFHITSGSKRGKNEQFF	TGTGCCAGCACCTTCCATATAACTAGCGGGAGTAAACGGGGTAAGAATGAGCAGTTCTTC
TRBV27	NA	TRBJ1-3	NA	CASRPQGSSGNTIYF	TGTGCCAGCAGACCGCAGGGTAGCTCTGGAAACACCATATATTTT
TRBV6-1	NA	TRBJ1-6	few	CASSEEWGPYLLHF	TGTGCCAGCAGTGAAGAGTGGGGCCCTTACCTCCTCCACTTT
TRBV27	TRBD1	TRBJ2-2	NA	CAAGGTGELFF	TGTGCAGCAGGGGGCACCGGGGAGCTGTTTTTT
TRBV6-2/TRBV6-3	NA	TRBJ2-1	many	CASSSARTHYNEQFF	TGTGCCAGCAGTTCGGCTAGGACCCATTACAATGAGCAGTTCTTC
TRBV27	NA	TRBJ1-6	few	CASSWGGGGPLHF	TGTGCCAGCAGTTGGGGGGGCGGGGGTCCCCTCCACTTT
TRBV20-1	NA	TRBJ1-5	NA	CSARPIAGASNQPQHF	TGCAGTGCTAGACCCATTGCAGGGGCGAGCAATCAGCCCCAGCATTTT
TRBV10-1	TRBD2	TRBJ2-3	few	CASSDPSGPDTQYF	TGCGCCAGCAGTGATCCTAGCGGACCAGATACGCAGTATTTT
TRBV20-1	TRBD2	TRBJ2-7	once	CSASLFGASGNYEQYF	TGCAGTGCTAGTCTTTTTGGGGCTAGCGGGAACTACGAGCAGTACTTC
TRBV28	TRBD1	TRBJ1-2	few	CASSPSGTGNYGYTF	TGTGCCAGCAGTCCGTCCGGGACAGGGAACTATGGCTACACCTTC
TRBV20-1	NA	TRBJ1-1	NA	CSARGTVEAFF	TGCAGTGCTAGAGGGACAGTTGAAGCTTTCTTT
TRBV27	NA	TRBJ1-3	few	CASSLTLSGNTIYF	TGTGCCAGCAGTTTGACTCTCTCTGGAAACACCATATATTTT
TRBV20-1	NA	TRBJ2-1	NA	CSAIKSKGNEQFF	TGCAGTGCTATTAAGTCCAAGGGCAATGAGCAGTTCTTC
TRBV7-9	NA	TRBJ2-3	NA	CASSFIENTQYF	TGTGCCAGCAGCTTTATAGAAAATACGCAGTATTTT
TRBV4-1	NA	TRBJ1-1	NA	CASSQVLDREGTEAFF	TGCGCCAGCAGCCAAGTCTTGGACCGGGAAGGCACTGAAGCTTTCTTT
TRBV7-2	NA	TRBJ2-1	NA	CASSGRFNEQFF	TGTGCCAGCAGCGGGAGGTTCAATGAGCAGTTCTTC
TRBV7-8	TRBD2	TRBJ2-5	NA	CASSSSGTSGGETKYF	TGTGCCAGCAGCTCCTCCGGGACTAGCGGGGGAGAGACCAAGTACTTC
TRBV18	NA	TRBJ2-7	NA	CASSPEQGLFEQYF	TGTGCCAGCTCACCCGAGCAGGGTTTGTTCGAGCAGTACTTC
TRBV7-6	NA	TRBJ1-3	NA	CASSLVQSSGNTIYF	TGTGCCAGCAGCTTGGTTCAGAGCTCTGGAAACACCATATATTTT
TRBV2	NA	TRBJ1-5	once	CASSVSYSNQPQHF	TGTGCCAGCAGTGTGAGCTATAGCAATCAGCCCCAGCATTTT
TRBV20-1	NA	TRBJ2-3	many	CSARDQDYTQYF	TGCAGTGCTAGAGATCAGGATTATACGCAGTATTTT
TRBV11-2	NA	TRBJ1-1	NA	CASSLDRGRNTEAFF	TGTGCCAGCAGCTTAGATCGTGGCAGGAACACTGAAGCTTTCTTT
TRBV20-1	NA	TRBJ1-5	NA	CSARGPLSNQPQHF	TGCAGTGCTAGGGGACCGCTTAGCAATCAGCCCCAGCATTTT
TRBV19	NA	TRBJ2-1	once	CASMGEPSYNEQFF	TGTGCCAGTATGGGGGAACCAAGCTACAATGAGCAGTTCTTC
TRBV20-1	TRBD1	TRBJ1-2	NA	CSAHSGQGNTGYTF	TGCAGTGCTCACTCGGGACAGGGCAACACTGGCTACACCTTC
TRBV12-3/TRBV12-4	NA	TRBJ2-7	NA	CASSAGQSGEQYF	TGTGCCAGCAGCGCCGGACAGTCTGGAGAGCAGTACTTC
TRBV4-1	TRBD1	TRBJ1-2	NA	CASSPSPRDSYGYTF	TGCGCCAGCAGCCCGTCTCCTAGGGACAGCTATGGCTACACCTTC
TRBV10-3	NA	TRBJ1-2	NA	CAISELAGVYGYTF	TGTGCCATCAGTGAGTTAGCAGGGGTCTATGGCTACACCTTC
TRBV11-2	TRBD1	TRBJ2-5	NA	CASSPQGATQETQYF	TGTGCCAGCAGCCCCCAGGGGGCCACTCAAGAGACCCAGTACTTC
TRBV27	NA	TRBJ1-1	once	CASSLSRSVEAFF	TGTGCCAGCAGTTTATCCCGTTCCGTTGAAGCTTTCTTT
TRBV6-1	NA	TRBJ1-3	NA	CASSLTLGGPGNTIYF	TGTGCTAGCAGTCTAACCCTCGGGGGACCCGGAAACACCATATATTTT
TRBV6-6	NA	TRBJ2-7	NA	CASSYSSGGNEQYF	TGTGCCAGCAGTTACTCGTCAGGAGGAAACGAGCAGTACTTC